Each of the 26 T cell receptor beta chains below was sequenced from the same sample in a study of OX40 agonist ivuxolimab in advanced cancers. Library prep was done by the immunoSEQ multiplex PCR assay. Here the immuneACCESS table is served through TCRdb, limited to in-frame sequences with V and J called. Missing clones are a known gap in these copies; in checked studies unresolved V genes cover under half, and the rest lacks a known reason. In this sample the table shows 45,000 to 55,000 clones, approximately 84% of which occur a single time. Approximately 1.2% of the sample is in the top ten clones. The sequencing here drew on CD4+ or CD8+ T cells sorted from blood, taken in a trial of the OX40 agonist ivuxolimab. All receptors come from an adult with an advanced solid tumor such as melanoma, head and neck, liver or kidney cancer.

This rearrangement joins TRBV7-6 to TRBJ1-3; D gene unclear. Germline CDR1 reads SGHVS; CDR2 reads FNYEAQ. The CDR3 covers 13 residues. The V and J ends lost 0 bases and 2 bases respectively, with 2 bases between them. This CDR3 reads CASSLAPGNTIYF. The CDR3, as DNA: TGTGCCAGCAGCTTAGCGCCTGGAAACACCATATATTTT.

Only a few counts were recorded for this clone. This chain uses TRBV19 with TRBJ1-4, with unresolved D. Germline loops: CDR1 LNHDA, CDR2 SQIVND (reference sequence). CDR3 size: 13 residues. The V end lost 5 bases, the J end lost 8 bases, and 12 bases lay between the germline ends. Here the CDR3 reads CASSRTLAEKLFF. The CDR3 nucleotides read TGTGCCAGTAGTCGCACCCTGGCGGAAAAACTGTTTTTT.

J is TRBJ1-1 and V is TRBV5-5, with D unresolved. CDR3 length: 14 amino acids. The germline V gene has CDR1 SGHKS and CDR2 YYEKEE (reference sequence). The V end lost 6 bases, the J end lost 0 bases, and 12 bases lay between the germline ends. The CDR3 bases are TGTGCCAGCATCCCAGAATGGATGAACACTGAAGCTTTCTTT. Translation gives CASIPEWMNTEAFF.

The CDR3 here is CASSPWGPVPTGELFF. The CDR3 nucleotides read TGTGCCAGCAGCCCGTGGGGCCCTGTCCCCACCGGGGAGCTGTTTTTT. The V gene is TRBV5-6, the J gene TRBJ2-2; tentatively, D is TRBD1 (5 bases). V lost 4 bases, J lost 4 bases, and 17 bases lay in between. CDR3 length equals 16 residues. Looked up from germline, CDR1 is SGHDT and CDR2 is YYEEEE. The full variable domain, rest sourced from reference TRBV5-6 and TRBJ2-2, is DAGVTQSPTHLIKTRGQQVTLRCSPKSGHDTVSWYQQALGQGPQFIFQYYEEEERQRGNFPDRFSGHQFPNYSSELNVNALLLGDSALYLCASSPWGPVPTGELFFGEGSRLTVL.

The chain employs TRBV4-3 and TRBJ2-5; the D gene is possibly TRBD2 (6 bases). Germline V lookup: CDR1 LGHNA, CDR2 YSLEER. This CDR3 is built from 17 residues. V was pared by 5 bases and J by 2 bases, with 21 bases between. The CDR3: CASSKELGGKGQETQYF. CDR3 in DNA: TGCGCCAGCAGCAAGGAACTCGGGGGAAAAGGGCAAGAGACCCAGTACTTC.

This clone has only a few counts. The genes are TRBV28 and TRBJ1-6, with TRBD1 matching over 9 bases. The CDR3 spans 13 residues. V was pared by 6 bases and J by 13 bases, with 7 bases of the junction left unmatched. In germline, CDR1 is MDHEN, CDR2 SYDVKM. The CDR3 protein is CASRLDRGRPLHF. The CDR3 DNA is TGTGCCAGCAGGCTGGACAGGGGACGCCCCCTCCACTTT.

The chain is built from TRBV7-2 and TRBJ1-4; TRBD1 might be the D (6 bases). Trimming cost V 3 bases and J 6 bases, with 14 bases left between them. The CDR3 covers 15 residues. Germline lookup yields CDR1 SGHTA and CDR2 FQGNSA. CDR3 nucleotide sequence: TGTGCCAGCAGCTTCGGACAGCTTACTGATGAAAAACTGTTTTTT. It is translated as CASSFGQLTDEKLFF.

V and J are TRBV27 and TRBJ2-6; no definite D call. Trimming shortened V by 0 bases and J by 0 bases, and 3 bases separated the two germline ends. Germline V gene data show CDR1 as MNHEY and CDR2 as SMNVEV (reference sequence). This CDR3 is built from 15 residues. The CDR3 spells CASSLSISGANVLTF. The CDR3 bases are TGTGCCAGCAGTTTATCCATCTCTGGGGCCAACGTCCTGACTTTC. The variable domain in full, completed from reference TRBV27 and TRBJ2-6, reads EAQVTQNPRYLITVTGKKLTVTCSQNMNHEYMSWYRQDPGLGLRQIYYSMNVEVTDKGDVPEGYKVSRKEKRNFPLILESPSPNQTSLYFCASSLSISGANVLTFGAGSRLTVL.

This clone has more than one count but fewer than ten. The rearrangement links TRBV28 to TRBJ1-3; no firm D call. V was shortened by 6 bases and J by 2 bases, with 20 bases between the two germline ends. The CDR3 is made up of 17 amino acids. The germline V gene has CDR1 MDHEN and CDR2 SYDVKM. The DNA for the CDR3 is TGTGCCAGCAGGGAAGGAGGTTCTCTTCGGGCTGGAAACACCATATATTTT. It specifies CASREGGSLRAGNTIYF.

V and J are TRBV7-9 and TRBJ2-5; no reliable D call. CDR1 SEHNR and CDR2 FQNEAQ come from the germline V gene (reference sequence). The CDR3 has 15 residues. Trimming removed 1 base at V and 2 bases at J, with 11 bases between. As DNA, the CDR3 is TGTGCCAGCAGCTTAGACTGGGATAGACAAGAGACCCAGTACTTC. It translates to CASSLDWDRQETQYF.

The CDR3 here is CASSPRGRGPTEAFF. Written as DNA, the CDR3 is TGTGCCAGCAGTCCCCGAGGCAGGGGCCCCACTGAAGCTTTCTTT. This chain links TRBV27 with TRBJ1-1; possibly TRBD1 for D (6 bases). The CDR3 loop spans 15 amino acids. Germline CDR1 reads MNHEY; CDR2 reads SMNVEV (reference sequence). The V gene lost 5 bases and the J gene lost 4 bases, with 17 bases spanning the gap.

This clone has just a few counts. This rearrangement joins TRBV23-1 to TRBJ2-2; tentative D call: TRBD2 (6 bases). TRBV23-1 is sorted into the ORF group, with uncertain function. Trimming pared 4 bases from V and 7 bases from J, leaving 19 bases between. This CDR3 is 16 amino acids long. This CDR3 reads CASSPSIAGEDGELFF. The CDR3 DNA sequence: TGCGCCAGCAGTCCATCAATTGCCGGGGAGGACGGGGAGCTGTTTTTT.

The count of this clone is one. The chain uses TRBV15 and TRBJ1-3; 8 bases fit TRBD1. This CDR3 contains 19 residues. Per germline, CDR1 LNHNV and CDR2 YYDKDF (reference sequence). V lost 5 bases and J lost 4; bases outside the gene matches: 19. The chain's CDR3 is CATSSSFPQGATKGNTIYF. CDR3 nucleotides: TGTGCCACCAGCTCTTCTTTCCCGCAGGGGGCAACGAAAGGAAACACCATATATTTT.

The rearrangement joins TRBV7-6 to TRBJ2-7; tentatively, D is TRBD2 (6 bases). Germline-derived CDR1 and CDR2 are SGHVS and FNYEAQ. The CDR3 totals 14 residues. With 5 bases removed from V and 6 bases from J, the gap between germline ends came to 17 bases. CDR3 bases: TGTGCCAGCAGCCCTGGGACTTTTTCCGGCGAGCAGTACTTC. Translation gives CASSPGTFSGEQYF.

V and J are TRBV5-8 and TRBJ1-1; the D is unclear. There are 15 residues in the CDR3. Trimming stripped 0 bases from V and 0 bases from J, with 9 bases between. Germline CDR1 is SGHTS and CDR2 is YDEGEE. CDR3: CASSLGTGMNTEAFF. The CDR3 DNA follows: TGTGCCAGCAGCTTGGGGACGGGGATGAACACTGAAGCTTTCTTT.

This chain links TRBV19 with TRBJ2-5, with D possibly matching TRBD2 (6 bases). Germline-derived CDR1 and CDR2 are LNHDA and SQIVND (reference sequence). The V and J ends lost 5 bases and 1 base respectively, with 8 bases between them. The CDR3 consists of 13 residues. The CDR3 reads CASSEGLQETQYF. The CDR3 bases are TGTGCCAGTAGTGAGGGACTCCAAGAGACCCAGTACTTC.

The V and J genes are TRBV15 and TRBJ2-7, with 9 bases aligning to TRBD2. Germline loops: CDR1 LNHNV, CDR2 YYDKDF (reference sequence). CDR3 length: 16 residues. Losses at the gene ends were 1 base for V and 5 bases for J; bases not matched to a gene: 9. The CDR3 protein is CATSRGVAGAFHEQYF. For the CDR3, the DNA is TGTGCCACCAGCAGAGGGGTAGCGGGAGCTTTCCACGAGCAGTACTTC.

The chain carries TRBV7-8 and TRBJ2-7; D is undetermined. Germline V gene sequence: CDR1 SGHVS, CDR2 FQNEAQ. This CDR3 is built from 12 residues. With 5 bases removed from V and 4 bases from J, the gap between germline ends came to 9 bases. CDR3 loop: CASSPSSYEQYF. The CDR3 coding sequence is TGTGCCAGCAGCCCGAGCTCATACGAGCAGTACTTC. Based on the CDR3 plus reference TRBV7-8 and TRBJ2-7, the full variable domain is GAGVSQSPRYKVAKRGQDVALRCDPISGHVSLFWYQQALGQGPEFLTYFQNEAQLDKSGLPSDRFFAERPEGSVSTLKIQRTQQEDSAVYLCASSPSSYEQYFGPGTRLTVT.

This clone was detected only a few times. The rearrangement links TRBV18 to TRBJ1-6, with 9 nucleotides matching TRBD1. The junction had 3 bases not matched to a gene; V was cut back by 3 bases and J by 9 bases. The germline V gene encodes CDR1 KGHSH and CDR2 LQKENI. The CDR3 runs 14 residues. Written as DNA, the CDR3 is TGTGCCAGCTCACCTCTGGACAGGGGTTCACCCCTCCACTTT. Protein: CASSPLDRGSPLHF.

The chain links TRBV18 to TRBJ2-5; the D is unclear. Trimming left V 3 bases short and J 5 bases short, with 13 bases between. Germline CDR1 reads KGHSH; CDR2 reads LQKENI. This CDR3 region has 14 residues. CDR3 residues: CASSPRDGRETQYF. The DNA for the CDR3 is TGTGCCAGCTCACCTAGAGACGGTAGGGAGACCCAGTACTTC.

The V call is TRBV7-8, the J call TRBJ2-2; D tentatively reads TRBD1 or TRBD2 (5 bases each). V was clipped by 7 bases and J by 0 bases, with 21 bases between them. Germline CDR1 reads SGHVS; CDR2 reads FQNEAQ. CDR3 length: 18 amino acids. CDR3 sequence reads: CASTTSPRDGPNTGELFF. Here the CDR3 DNA reads TGTGCCAGCACCACAAGCCCTCGGGACGGACCGAACACCGGGGAGCTGTTTTTT.

This chain uses TRBV19 with TRBJ2-5; the D gene is possibly TRBD2 (6 bases). V was clipped by 4 bases and J by 1 base, with 10 bases between them. Germline CDR1 reads LNHDA; CDR2 reads SQIVND (reference sequence). CDR3 length: 14 residues. CDR3 nucleotides: TGTGCCAGTAGTACCGTGGGGGGCCAAGAGACCCAGTACTTC. It translates to CASSTVGGQETQYF.

V and J are TRBV7-6 and TRBJ2-7, with unresolved D. Trimming pared 1 base from V and 1 base from J, leaving 14 bases between. CDR3 size: 16 residues. Germline loops: CDR1 SGHVS, CDR2 FNYEAQ. CDR3: CASSLGRTDLSYEQYF. The CDR3 bases are TGTGCCAGCAGCTTAGGTAGGACGGACCTTTCCTACGAGCAGTACTTC.

The rearrangement uses TRBV7-9 and TRBJ2-7; TRBD1 matches at 9 bases. There are 14 residues in the CDR3. Germline V gene sequence: CDR1 SEHNR, CDR2 FQNEAQ (reference sequence). Trimming took 2 bases from V and 5 from J; bases not matched to a gene: 4. The CDR3, as DNA: TGTGCCAGCAGCTTATGGGACAGGGCGGACGAGCAGTACTTC. Its protein is CASSLWDRADEQYF.

The chain couples TRBV30 to TRBJ2-7; 8 bases map to TRBD2. With V trimmed by 3 bases and J by 0 bases, 4 bases remained unmatched. Germline V gene lookup returns CDR1 GTSNPN and CDR2 SVGIG (reference sequence). The CDR3 has 14 amino acids. The CDR3 loop is CAWRPSGPSYEQYF. The CDR3 nucleotides are TGTGCCTGGAGGCCTAGCGGGCCCTCCTACGAGCAGTACTTC.

The rearrangement uses TRBV6-1 and TRBJ1-2, with D unresolved. With 1 base removed from V and 4 bases from J, the gap between germline ends came to 10 bases. Germline-derived CDR1 and CDR2 are MNHNS and SASEGT. The CDR3 runs to 14 residues. CDR3 loop: CASSEGGRGYGYTF. The CDR3 DNA sequence: TGTGCCAGCAGTGAAGGAGGTCGCGGCTATGGCTACACCTTC.